One and the same sample provided the 3 T cell receptor beta chains below, sequenced in a study of Ad26.COV2.S vaccination and SARS-CoV-2 variants. Method: immunoSEQ multiplex PCR; TCRdb's copy keeps in-frame clones and lacks some. Here the sample spans approximately 97,000 clones, over 60% being singletons. This material consisted of peripheral blood, taken after recovery from COVID-19. These receptor sequences come from a human donor who had recovered from COVID-19.

CDR3 sequence reads: CASSQDGGDSFYGYTF. As DNA, the CDR3 is TGTGCCAGCAGCCAAGATGGAGGAGATTCCTTCTATGGCTACACCTTC. The chain couples TRBV4-2 to TRBJ1-2; D is unresolved. V was shortened by 0 bases and J by 4 bases, with 15 bases between the two germline ends. The V gene's germline CDR1 is LGHNA and CDR2 YNFKEQ. CDR3 length equals 16 residues.

The chain recombines TRBV5-1 with TRBJ2-5; D is perhaps TRBD1 (6 bases). The CDR3 has 15 amino acids. Trimming removed 4 bases from V and 3 bases from J, with 16 bases in between. The V gene's germline CDR1 is SGHRS and CDR2 YFSETQ. The CDR3 nucleotides read TGCGCCAGCAGCCCACAGGGACGGGGAGAAGAGACCCAGTACTTC. Amino acid sequence: CASSPQGRGEETQYF.

This chain links TRBV5-5 with TRBJ1-1; D perhaps matches TRBD1 (5 bases). The V gene's germline CDR1 is SGHKS and CDR2 YYEKEE (reference sequence). There are 18 residues in the CDR3. V was clipped by 0 bases and J by 1 base, with 19 bases between them. CDR3 protein: CASSLALGRAGGNTEAFF. The CDR3 DNA reads TGTGCCAGCAGCTTGGCGCTGGGGCGCGCGGGTGGGAACACTGAAGCTTTCTTT. Full variable domain (remainder filled in from reference TRBV5-5 and TRBJ1-1): DAGVTQSPTHLIKTRGQQVTLRCSPISGHKSVSWYQQVLGQGPQFIFQYYEKEERGRGNFPDRFSARQFPNYSSELNVNALLLGDSALYLCASSLALGRAGGNTEAFFGQGTRLTVV.